The rows below give T cell receptor beta chains drawn from one sample of a study of shared clonotypes between healthy human individuals. The data were produced by immunoSEQ multiplex PCR, yet TCRdb's version contains in-frame clones alone and is incomplete. Among a few million clones listed, about 90% were seen once. Sequences were obtained from naive CD4+ T cells from PBMCs. The receptors come from a man between 18 and 35 years old in good health. Some clones in this sample may be carry-over from other donors' samples. CDR3s include the opening cysteine and the closing phenylalanine or tryptophan. The order of the fields is clone size, V gene, J gene, D gene, CDR3 DNA, CDR3 protein. D genes are given only for firm matches. Size is omitted from some rows. Given values are once, few, many or a class for expanded clones.

.,TRBV28,TRBJ1-4,TRBD1,TGTGCCAGCAGTTCCGGACAGGAGGGTGAAAAACTGTTTTTT,CASSSGQEGEKLFF
.,TRBV7-2,TRBJ2-7,.,TGTGCCAGCAGCGCCGGGACTCGAGGAGGAAACGAGCAGTACTTC,CASSAGTRGGNEQYF
.,TRBV11-2,TRBJ2-7,TRBD1,TGTGCCAGCAGCACGGACAGGGCGCCCGACGAGCAGTACTTC,CASSTDRAPDEQYF
.,TRBV19,TRBJ2-3,.,TGTGCCAGTAGTAGTCTCACAGATACGCAGTATTTT,CASSSLTDTQYF
.,TRBV18,TRBJ1-1,.,TGTGCCAGCTCACCACCAGGGCAGCTTGAAGCTTTCTTT,CASSPPGQLEAFF
.,TRBV7-7,TRBJ2-7,TRBD1,TGTGCCAGCAGCTTAGGGACAGGGCGGCACGAGCAGTACTTC,CASSLGTGRHEQYF
.,TRBV18,TRBJ1-4,.,TGTGCCAGCTCTGTACAGGGCCTAGTCGGTGAAAAACTGTTTTTT,CASSVQGLVGEKLFF
.,TRBV7-9,TRBJ1-5,TRBD1,TGTGCCAGCAGCTTTGGGGACAGGGCAATGCAGCCCCAGCATTTT,CASSFGDRAMQPQHF
.,TRBV30,TRBJ2-2,.,TGTGCCTGGAGTTTACAGGGCGGAACGAACACCGGGGAGCTGTTTTTT,CAWSLQGGTNTGELFF
.,TRBV9,TRBJ2-2,.,TGTGCCAGCAGAGGTAGGACGAACACCGGGGAGCTGTTTTTT,CASRGRTNTGELFF
.,TRBV19,TRBJ2-5,TRBD1,TGTGCCAGTAGTGGCAGGGGGGAGACCCAGTACTTC,CASSGRGETQYF
.,TRBV18,TRBJ2-1,TRBD2,TGTGCCAGCTCCTCGGGGGGGGTACAGGGAACCTACAATGAGCAGTTCTTC,CASSSGGVQGTYNEQFF
few,TRBV9,TRBJ1-1,TRBD1,TGTGCCAGCAGCGGAAGACAGGGGGCCACTGAAGCTTTCTTT,CASSGRQGATEAFF
.,TRBV7-2,TRBJ1-1,.,TGTGCCAGCAGCTTATTGGGGGCTGGTACTGAAGCTTTCTTT,CASSLLGAGTEAFF
.,TRBV6-6,TRBJ2-7,.,TGTGCCAGCAGCGCAGCGCCCTCCTACGAGCAGTACTTC,CASSAAPSYEQYF
.,TRBV19,TRBJ2-3,TRBD1,TGTGCCAGTAGTATCCGCACCAGGGGGCAAGATACGCAGTATTTT,CASSIRTRGQDTQYF
few,TRBV28,TRBJ2-3,.,TGTGCCAGCAGCTATAGCACAGATACGCAGTATTTT,CASSYSTDTQYF
.,TRBV6-1,TRBJ2-1,TRBD2,TGTGCCAGCAGGGGACTAGCCACCCTCAATGAGCAGTTCTTC,CASRGLATLNEQFF
.,TRBV19,TRBJ2-7,.,TGTGCCAGTAGTAGGGCTTGGACAGTATCCCACGAGCAGTACTTC,CASSRAWTVSHEQYF
.,TRBV25-1,TRBJ1-4,.,TGTGCCAGCAGTTGGGTCAGGGTGAGAGAAAAACTGTTTTTT,CASSWVRVREKLFF
once,TRBV6-6,TRBJ2-3,.,TGTGCCAGCAGGGCAGTAACCGGCACAGATACGCAGTATTTT,CASRAVTGTDTQYF
.,TRBV2,TRBJ2-4,.,TGTGCCAGCAGCCTACAGGGAGCAAACATTCAGTACTTC,CASSLQGANIQYF
.,TRBV5-1,TRBJ2-3,TRBD2,TGCGCCAGCAGCTTGGAGGGGACTAGATCAGATACGCAGTATTTT,CASSLEGTRSDTQYF
.,TRBV5-4,TRBJ2-7,.,TGTGCCAGCAGCCAGGGAGGAGTCTTAGGAAGCGAGCAGTACTTC,CASSQGGVLGSEQYF
.,TRBV4-1,TRBJ2-1,TRBD2,TGCGCCAGCAGCCAAGTTGGACTAGCGGGAGATGAGCAGTTCTTC,CASSQVGLAGDEQFF
.,TRBV5-4,TRBJ2-7,.,TGTGCCAGCAGCCTGCCGCCGGGAGCGGACAACTCCTACGAGCAGTACTTC,CASSLPPGADNSYEQYF
.,TRBV30,TRBJ1-1,.,TGTGCCTGGAGTGGTGCCCCTGAAGCTTTCTTT,CAWSGAPEAFF
.,TRBV28,TRBJ1-1,.,TGTGCCAGCAGTTTAACAAGGGGAACTGAGGCTTTCTTT,CASSLTRGTEAFF
.,TRBV5-1,TRBJ1-2,.,TGCGCCAGCAGCTTGGCGGCAGGTGGCTACACCTTC,CASSLAAGGYTF
.,TRBV21-1,TRBJ2-7,.,TGTGCCAGCAGCCCTCGTCACGGCAGTACCTACGAGCAGTACTTC,CASSPRHGSTYEQYF
.,TRBV6-6,TRBJ2-3,.,TGTGCCAGCAGTTACTGGAGGGCGGATACGCAGTATTTT,CASSYWRADTQYF
.,TRBV14,TRBJ2-7,.,TGTGCCAGCAGCCAAGAGGCAGGGCCCTACGAGCAGTACTTC,CASSQEAGPYEQYF
.,TRBV5-4,TRBJ2-2,TRBD2,TGTGCCAGCAGCTTGGTCACGCTAGCGGGAGAGTCTGGCACCGGGGAGCTGTTTTTT,CASSLVTLAGESGTGELFF
.,TRBV27,TRBJ1-1,.,TGTGCCAGCAGTAAACAGGTATCCTATAACACTGAAGCTTTCTTT,CASSKQVSYNTEAFF
once,TRBV5-1,TRBJ1-1,TRBD1,TGCGCCAGCAGCTTACCGGGACAGGGGGCGTGGACTGAAGCTTTCTTT,CASSLPGQGAWTEAFF
.,TRBV30,TRBJ2-1,TRBD2,TGTGCCTGGAGTGTACGGGCGGGAGGTGGTGAGCAGTTCTTC,CAWSVRAGGGEQFF
.,TRBV9,TRBJ2-1,.,TGTGCCAGCAGCGCAACCGGGACATCCTACAATGAGCAGTTCTTC,CASSATGTSYNEQFF